The next 28 T cell receptor beta chains were all read from a single sample in a study of blood T cell repertoires in COVID-19. Only in-frame clones appear in the TCRdb table, and some are missing; sequencing was by immunoSEQ multiplex PCR. This table has about 220,000 clones, 82% appearing once. The specimen was peripheral blood. Source of these receptors: a woman aged 70-85 years with COVID-19, enrolled during active disease.

The chain couples TRBV6-1 to TRBJ1-1; no clear D. Per the germline V gene, CDR1 is MNHNS and CDR2 is SASEGT. V was clipped by 2 bases and J by 4 bases, with 8 bases between them. The CDR3 loop spans 13 amino acids. Here the CDR3 DNA reads TGTGCCAGCAGTGAAACTTGGGCCACTGAAGCTTTCTTT. Translating gives CASSETWATEAFF.

J is TRBJ2-2 and V is TRBV7-2; TRBD2 might be the D (6 bases). The V end lost 4 bases, the J end lost 5 bases, and 23 bases lay between the germline ends. Germline values: CDR1 SGHTA, CDR2 FQGNSA. The CDR3 runs 18 residues. For the CDR3, the DNA is TGTGCCAGCAGCTCCCTGGGGCGTGGCGGGACCTTTACCGGGGAGCTGTTTTTT. This translates into CASSSLGRGGTFTGELFF.

This chain uses TRBV7-2 with TRBJ2-2; 9 nucleotides agree with TRBD1. V gave up 6 bases and J gave up 4 bases; unmatched junction bases: 6. Germline V gene sequence: CDR1 SGHTA, CDR2 FQGNSA. CDR3 size: 15 residues. CDR3 bases: TGTGCCAGCAGTTTGGACAGGGGCCTCACCGGGGAGCTGTTTTTT. Residues: CASSLDRGLTGELFF.

J is TRBJ2-1 and V is TRBV6-6; 11 nucleotides line up with TRBD2. V dropped 5 bases and J dropped 1; count of bases not matched to a gene: 7. Germline-derived CDR1 and CDR2 are MNHNY and SVGAGI (reference sequence). The CDR3 has 17 residues. CDR3 DNA: TGTGCCAGCAGTCTCCGCGGACTAGCGGGTTCCTACAATGAGCAGTTCTTC. Protein product: CASSLRGLAGSYNEQFF.

The chain has TRBV3-1 (or the pseudogene TRBV3-2) and TRBJ2-5, with 11 bases aligning to TRBD2. Trimming at V came to 0 bases and at J to 4 bases, leaving 4 bases not matched to a gene. The germline V gene encodes CDR1 LGHDT and CDR2 YNNKEL (reference sequence). The CDR3 loop spans 16 amino acids. The CDR3 here is CASSQEVLAGVETQYF. CDR3 nucleotides: TGTGCCAGCAGCCAAGAGGTACTAGCGGGAGTAGAGACCCAGTACTTC.

V gene TRBV3-1 (or the pseudogene TRBV3-2) combines with J gene TRBJ2-1, with D unresolved. From germline, CDR1 is LGHDT and CDR2 YNNKEL (reference sequence). The germline V and J ends were trimmed by 4 bases and 13 bases, with 38 bases remaining between them. CDR3 length equals 20 residues. Here the CDR3 DNA reads TGTGCCAGCAGCCTATTGACCCACTCCCAGGAACCCCTAAGAGTAACGACCCAGTTCTTC. Translation: CASSLLTHSQEPLRVTTQFF.

In this sample, this clone turned up once. The rearrangement links TRBV7-2 to TRBJ1-2; 9 nucleotides align to TRBD1. Germline V gene data show CDR1 as SGHTA and CDR2 as FQGNSA. The V gene end was trimmed by 5 bases and the J gene end by 2 bases; junction bases not matched to a gene: 9. The CDR3 sequence is 16 residues long. The DNA for the CDR3 is TGTGCCAGCAGCAAACCGGCGGGGACAGGGAACTATGGCTACACCTTC. Protein product: CASSKPAGTGNYGYTF.

This chain joins TRBV30 and TRBJ2-7, with D unresolved. V lost 8 bases and J 6 bases, leaving 11 bases between the germline ends. Germline CDR1 is GTSNPN and CDR2 is SVGIG (reference sequence). The CDR3 runs 10 residues. The CDR3 here is CALSVTEQYF. CDR3 in DNA: TGTGCCCTGTCGGTAACCGAGCAGTACTTC.

This clone appeared a single time. The chain carries TRBV19 and TRBJ2-4; possible D gene TRBD2, 5 bases. This CDR3 spans 16 amino acids. V shed 5 bases and J shed 0 bases, with 14 bases lying between them. Germline values: CDR1 LNHDA, CDR2 SQIVND (reference sequence). The DNA of the CDR3 is TGTGCCAGTAGTTTCATGGGCGGGCTAGCCAAAAACATTCAGTACTTC. It yields the protein CASSFMGGLAKNIQYF. The full variable domain, in which reference TRBV19 and TRBJ2-4 provide the parts outside the CDR3, is DGGITQSPKYLFRKEGQNVTLSCEQNLNHDAMYWYRQDPGQGLRLIYYSQIVNDFQKGDIAEGYSVSREKKESFPLTVTSAQKNPTAFYLCASSFMGGLAKNIQYFGAGTRLSVL.

The rearrangement links TRBV7-9 to TRBJ2-7; 9 bases are shared with TRBD2. Germline V gives CDR1 SEHNR, CDR2 FQNEAQ (reference sequence). CDR3 length equals 17 residues. Germline trimming cut 1 base from V and 6 bases from J; bases unmatched to any gene: 13. CDR3 nucleotide sequence: TGTGCCAGCAGCTTAGGGGTGACGGCGGGAGGGCCTAGCGAGCAGTACTTC. Its protein product is CASSLGVTAGGPSEQYF.

V gene TRBV9 combines with J gene TRBJ1-2; D may be TRBD1 (6 bases). The CDR3 is 16 residues long. Per germline, CDR1 SGDLS and CDR2 YYNGEE. V was shortened by 0 bases and J by 6 bases, with 18 bases between the two germline ends. The CDR3 protein is CASSVDADGGGNGYTF. The CDR3 DNA reads as TGTGCCAGCAGCGTAGATGCGGATGGCGGGGGCAATGGCTACACCTTC.

V usage is TRBV7-2 and J usage is TRBJ2-7; D ambiguous. CDR1 SGHTA and CDR2 FQGNSA come from the germline V gene. The ends were cut back, 5 bases at V and 3 bases at J, with 5 bases in the middle. This CDR3 is 11 amino acids long. The CDR3 region is CASSQLYEQYF. CDR3 nucleotide sequence: TGTGCCAGCAGCCAACTCTACGAGCAGTACTTC.

The V gene is TRBV28, the J gene TRBJ2-5; TRBD1 aligns across 8 bases. Germline lookup yields CDR1 MDHEN and CDR2 SYDVKM. V was pared by 6 bases and J by 0 bases, with 6 bases of the junction left unmatched. CDR3 size: 15 residues. CDR3 bases: TGTGCCAGCAGACAGGACAGGGCGTACCAAGAGACCCAGTACTTC. Translating gives CASRQDRAYQETQYF. Full variable domain (remainder filled in from reference TRBV28 and TRBJ2-5): DVKVTQSSRYLVKRTGEKVFLECVQDMDHENMFWYRQDPGLGLRLIYFSYDVKMKEKGDIPEGYSVSREKKERFSLILESASTNQTSMYLCASRQDRAYQETQYFGPGTRLLVL.

The V call is TRBV27, the J call TRBJ1-1; D possibly corresponds to TRBD1 (6 bases). Germline-derived CDR1 and CDR2 are MNHEY and SMNVEV (reference sequence). This CDR3 region has 14 residues. The ends were cut back, 5 bases at V and 2 bases at J, with 12 bases in the middle. CDR3 DNA sequence: TGTGCCAGCAGTGTGGAAGGGGGAAACACTGAAGCTTTCTTT. Translating it yields CASSVEGGNTEAFF.

The V gene is TRBV12-3 or TRBV12-4, the J gene TRBJ1-2; 8 bases fit TRBD1. The CDR3 extends over 13 amino acids. V dropped 5 bases and J dropped 5; count of bases not matched to a gene: 4. The CDR3 loop reads CASSRQGKYGYTF. DNA for the CDR3: TGTGCCAGCAGTCGACAGGGGAAATATGGCTACACCTTC.

The rearrangement links TRBV6-4 to TRBJ2-1; the D is unclear. The CDR3 has 17 residues. The V and J ends lost 0 bases and 0 bases respectively, with 12 bases between them. Germline V gene sequence: CDR1 MRHNA, CDR2 SNTAGT. CDR3 sequence (DNA): TGTGCCAGCAGTGACTCGAAACGTAGGAGCTCCTACAATGAGCAGTTCTTC. Its protein product is CASSDSKRRSSYNEQFF.

The chain couples TRBV7-2 to TRBJ2-1, with TRBD1 identical over 7 bases. After removal of 5 bases from V and 4 bases from J, the junction contained 5 bases not matched to a gene. The germline gives CDR1 SGHTA, CDR2 FQGNSA. CDR3 length equals 14 residues. The CDR3 bases are TGTGCCAGCAGCAAAGGACAGGTTTACAATGAGCAGTTCTTC. It encodes CASSKGQVYNEQFF.

This chain joins TRBV19 and TRBJ2-7, with 13 bases fitting TRBD2. This CDR3 has 18 amino acids. Trimming cost V 0 bases and J 2 bases; bases outside gene matches: 7. In germline, CDR1 is LNHDA, CDR2 SQIVND (reference sequence). CDR3 in DNA: TGTGCCAGTAGTATAGAGGGGACTAGCGGGGCTCGACCCTACGAGCAGTACTTC. Translation: CASSIEGTSGARPYEQYF. The full variable domain, in which reference TRBV19 and TRBJ2-7 provide the parts outside the CDR3, is DGGITQSPKYLFRKEGQNVTLSCEQNLNHDAMYWYRQDPGQGLRLIYYSQIVNDFQKGDIAEGYSVSREKKESFPLTVTSAQKNPTAFYLCASSIEGTSGARPYEQYFGPGTRLTVT.

This chain connects TRBV6-2 or TRBV6-3 to TRBJ1-1; D remains ambiguous. Germline-derived CDR1 and CDR2 are MNHEY and SVGEGT. The CDR3 contains 11 residues. V shed 2 bases and J shed 10 bases, with 8 bases lying between them. For the CDR3, the DNA is TGTGCCAGCAGTTACGGCAGAGGAGCTTTCTTT. It specifies CASSYGRGAFF.

The chain joins TRBV5-4 to TRBJ1-2, with 9 bases lining up with TRBD1. J gave up 4 bases and V 10 bases, and 14 bases lay outside the gene matches. Germline CDR1 SGHNT, CDR2 YYREEE (reference sequence). This CDR3 region has 15 residues. The CDR3 here is CACEDRGRFRYGYTF. CDR3 DNA sequence: TGTGCCTGTGAGGACAGGGGTAGATTTCGCTATGGCTACACCTTC.

This chain joins TRBV27 and TRBJ1-4, with a weak D call TRBD1 (6 bases). Per the germline V gene, CDR1 is MNHEY and CDR2 is SMNVEV (reference sequence). This CDR3 has 18 amino acids. Trimming took 4 bases from V and 5 from J, leaving 23 bases between them. The CDR3 region is CASSSKTGTRILNEKLFF. CDR3 in DNA: TGTGCCAGCAGTTCGAAAACGGGGACAAGAATATTGAATGAAAAACTGTTTTTT.

The chain links TRBV18 to TRBJ2-1; D uncertain. Trimming cost V 3 bases and J 4 bases, with 13 bases left between them. CDR3 size: 15 residues. Germline CDR1 reads KGHSH; CDR2 reads LQKENI. CDR3: CASSPLLASYNEQFF. CDR3 sequence (DNA): TGTGCCAGCTCACCCTTACTTGCTTCTTACAATGAGCAGTTCTTC.

This clone was recorded only once. The chain is built from TRBV5-6 and TRBJ2-2; 13 bases map to TRBD2. The CDR3 has 19 residues. With V trimmed by 2 bases and J by 6 bases, 13 bases remained unmatched. The V gene's germline CDR1 is SGHDT and CDR2 YYEEEE. The CDR3: CASSLRTSGSRFGSGELFF. CDR3 bases: TGTGCCAGCAGCTTAAGGACTAGCGGGAGTCGGTTTGGTTCCGGGGAGCTGTTTTTT.

The chain uses TRBV28 and TRBJ2-7, with 8 bases that match TRBD2. V dropped 8 bases and J dropped 3; count of bases not matched to a gene: 3. Germline V CDR1 and CDR2: MDHEN, SYDVKM. This CDR3 contains 12 residues. DNA for the CDR3: TGTGCCAGCTTAGCGGGAAGCTACGAGCAGTACTTC. Protein sequence: CASLAGSYEQYF.

The gene calls are TRBV18 and TRBJ2-1; weak D call: TRBD2 (5 bases). Germline CDR1 reads KGHSH; CDR2 reads LQKENI. The CDR3 length is 17 residues. The V end was cut by 3 bases, the J end by 5 bases, with 20 bases between. The CDR3 coding sequence is TGTGCCAGCTCACCCCAAGGACGGAGGCCGGCGGACAATGAGCAGTTCTTC. It specifies CASSPQGRRPADNEQFF.

The chain is built from TRBV21-1 and TRBJ2-7; the table calls TRBD1, which could not be checked here. TRBV21-1 is tagged as a pseudogene. The CDR3 spans 12 residues. The CDR3 nucleotides read TGTGCCAGCAGCAAACAGAACTACGAGCAGTACTTC. This encodes CASSKQNYEQYF.

The CDR3 is CASSLRSSASSYNEQFF. In DNA form, the CDR3 reads TGTGCCAGCAGCTTAAGGAGTAGCGCCAGCTCCTACAATGAGCAGTTCTTC. The gene calls are TRBV7-3 and TRBJ2-1; tentatively, D is TRBD2 (5 bases). The CDR3 has 17 residues. V lost 1 base, J lost 0 bases, and 13 bases lay in between. The germline gives CDR1 SGHTA, CDR2 FQGTGA.

The table lists this clone with many counts. The V gene is TRBV6-5, the J gene TRBJ1-2; 9 nucleotides line up with TRBD1. V dropped 2 bases and J dropped 4; count of bases not matched to a gene: 5. Germline V gene lookup returns CDR1 MNHEY and CDR2 SVGAGI. The CDR3 length is 15 residues. CDR3 protein: CASSYRKTGGYGYTF. The CDR3 DNA reads TGTGCCAGCAGTTACCGTAAGACAGGGGGCTATGGCTACACCTTC.